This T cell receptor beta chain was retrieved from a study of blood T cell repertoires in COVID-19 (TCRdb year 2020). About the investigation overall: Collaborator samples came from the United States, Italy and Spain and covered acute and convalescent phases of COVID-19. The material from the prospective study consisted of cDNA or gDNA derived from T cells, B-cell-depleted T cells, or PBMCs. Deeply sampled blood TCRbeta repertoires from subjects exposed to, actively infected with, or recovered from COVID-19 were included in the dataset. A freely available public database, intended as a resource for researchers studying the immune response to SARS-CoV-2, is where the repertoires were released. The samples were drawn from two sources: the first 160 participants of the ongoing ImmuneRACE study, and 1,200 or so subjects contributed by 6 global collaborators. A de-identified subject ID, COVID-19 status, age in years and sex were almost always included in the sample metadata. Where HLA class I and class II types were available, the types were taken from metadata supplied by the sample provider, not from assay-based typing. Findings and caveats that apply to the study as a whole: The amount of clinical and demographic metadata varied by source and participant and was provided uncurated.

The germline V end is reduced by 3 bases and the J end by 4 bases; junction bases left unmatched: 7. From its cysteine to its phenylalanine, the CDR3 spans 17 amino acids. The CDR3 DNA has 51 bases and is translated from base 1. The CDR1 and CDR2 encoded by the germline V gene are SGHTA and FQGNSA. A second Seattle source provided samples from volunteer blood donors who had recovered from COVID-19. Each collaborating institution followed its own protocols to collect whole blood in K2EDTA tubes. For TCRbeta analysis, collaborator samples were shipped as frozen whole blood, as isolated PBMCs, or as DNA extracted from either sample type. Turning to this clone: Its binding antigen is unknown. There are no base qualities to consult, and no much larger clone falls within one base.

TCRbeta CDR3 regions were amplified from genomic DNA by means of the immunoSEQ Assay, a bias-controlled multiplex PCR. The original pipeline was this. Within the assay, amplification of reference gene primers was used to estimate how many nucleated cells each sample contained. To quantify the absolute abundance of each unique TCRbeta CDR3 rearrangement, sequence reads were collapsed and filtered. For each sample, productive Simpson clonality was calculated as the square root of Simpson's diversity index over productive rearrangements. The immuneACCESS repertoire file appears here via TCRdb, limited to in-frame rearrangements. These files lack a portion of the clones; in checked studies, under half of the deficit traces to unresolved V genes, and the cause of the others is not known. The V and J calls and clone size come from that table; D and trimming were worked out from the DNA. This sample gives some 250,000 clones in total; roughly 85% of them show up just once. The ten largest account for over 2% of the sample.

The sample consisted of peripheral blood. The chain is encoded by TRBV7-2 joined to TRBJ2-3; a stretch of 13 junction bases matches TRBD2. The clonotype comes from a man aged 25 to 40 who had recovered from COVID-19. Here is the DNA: TGTGCCAGCAGCTTCAGGACTAGCGGGAGAAGGGCAGATACGCAGTATTTT. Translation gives CASSFRTSGRRADTQYF.